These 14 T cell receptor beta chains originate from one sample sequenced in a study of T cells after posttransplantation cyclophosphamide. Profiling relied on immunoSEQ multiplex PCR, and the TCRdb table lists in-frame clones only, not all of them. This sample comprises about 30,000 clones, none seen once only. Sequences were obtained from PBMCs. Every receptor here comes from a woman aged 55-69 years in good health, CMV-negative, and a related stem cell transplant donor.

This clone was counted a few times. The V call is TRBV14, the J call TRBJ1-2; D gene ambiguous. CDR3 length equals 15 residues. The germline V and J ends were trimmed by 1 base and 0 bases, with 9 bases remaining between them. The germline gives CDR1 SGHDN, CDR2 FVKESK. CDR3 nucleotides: TGTGCCAGCAGCCAAGTCATCGGGGCTAACTATGGCTACACCTTC. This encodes CASSQVIGANYGYTF.

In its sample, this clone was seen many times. CDR3 sequence reads: CASAGAEWGYTF. The CDR3 DNA reads as TGTGCCAGCGCCGGAGCGGAGTGGGGCTACACCTTC. This chain links TRBV6-6 with TRBJ1-2; D is ambiguous. Trimming shortened V by 8 bases and J by 8 bases, and 15 bases separated the two germline ends. Per the germline V gene, CDR1 is MNHNY and CDR2 is SVGAGI (reference sequence). This CDR3 has 12 residues.

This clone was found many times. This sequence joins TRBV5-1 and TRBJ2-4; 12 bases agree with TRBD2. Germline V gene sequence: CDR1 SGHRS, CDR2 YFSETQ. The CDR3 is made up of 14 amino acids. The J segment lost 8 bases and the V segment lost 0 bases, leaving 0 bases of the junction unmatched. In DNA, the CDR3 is TGCGCCAGCAGCTTGGGGACTAGCGGGGACATTCAGTACTTC. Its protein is CASSLGTSGDIQYF.

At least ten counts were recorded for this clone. The CDR3 protein is CASSPRQGALYEQYF. The CDR3 DNA reads TGCGCCAGCAGCCCGCGACAGGGGGCTTTATACGAGCAGTACTTC. V is TRBV5-1 and J is TRBJ2-7, with TRBD1 identical over 10 bases. The CDR3 has 15 residues. V lost 4 bases, J lost 4 bases, and 8 bases stayed unmatched. The germline CDR1 and CDR2 sequences are SGHRS and YFSETQ.

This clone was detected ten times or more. The CDR3 is CASSPFVADTQYF. The CDR3 DNA sequence: TGCGCCAGCAGCCCCTTTGTCGCAGATACGCAGTATTTT. The rearrangement joins TRBV4-3 to TRBJ2-3; D remains unclear. The ends were cut back, 4 bases at V and 4 bases at J, with 9 bases in the middle. This CDR3 is built from 13 residues. CDR1 is LGHNA and CDR2 is YSLEER in the germline V gene.

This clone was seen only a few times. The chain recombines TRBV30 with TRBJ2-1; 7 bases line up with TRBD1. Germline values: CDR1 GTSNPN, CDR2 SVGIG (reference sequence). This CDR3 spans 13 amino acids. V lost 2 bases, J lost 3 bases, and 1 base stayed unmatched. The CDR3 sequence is CAWSWDSYNEQFF. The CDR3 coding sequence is TGTGCCTGGAGTTGGGACAGCTACAATGAGCAGTTCTTC.

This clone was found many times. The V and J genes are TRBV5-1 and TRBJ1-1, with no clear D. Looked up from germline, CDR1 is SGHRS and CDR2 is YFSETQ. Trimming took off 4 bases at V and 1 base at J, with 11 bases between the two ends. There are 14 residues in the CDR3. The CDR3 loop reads CASSLVGTNTEAFF. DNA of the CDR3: TGCGCCAGCAGCCTGGTGGGCACGAACACTGAAGCTTTCTTT.

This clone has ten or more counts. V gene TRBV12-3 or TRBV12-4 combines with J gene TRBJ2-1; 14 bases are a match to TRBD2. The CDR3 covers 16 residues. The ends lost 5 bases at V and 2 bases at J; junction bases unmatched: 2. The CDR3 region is CASSPTSGGAYNEQFF. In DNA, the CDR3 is TGTGCCAGCAGTCCGACTAGCGGGGGGGCCTACAATGAGCAGTTCTTC.

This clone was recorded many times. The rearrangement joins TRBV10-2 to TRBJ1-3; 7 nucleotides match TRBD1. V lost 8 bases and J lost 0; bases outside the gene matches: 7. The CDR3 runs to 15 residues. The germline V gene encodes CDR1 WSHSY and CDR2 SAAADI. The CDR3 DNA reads TGCGCCAGCGGAAAGGGGGCCGACTCTGGAAACACCATATATTTT. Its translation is CASGKGADSGNTIYF.

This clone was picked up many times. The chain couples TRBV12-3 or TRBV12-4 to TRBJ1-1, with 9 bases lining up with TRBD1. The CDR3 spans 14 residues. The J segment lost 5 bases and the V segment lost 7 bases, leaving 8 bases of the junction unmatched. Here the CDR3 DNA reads TGTGCCAGCACCCCCGGGACAGGGCTTACTGAAGCTTTCTTT. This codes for CASTPGTGLTEAFF.

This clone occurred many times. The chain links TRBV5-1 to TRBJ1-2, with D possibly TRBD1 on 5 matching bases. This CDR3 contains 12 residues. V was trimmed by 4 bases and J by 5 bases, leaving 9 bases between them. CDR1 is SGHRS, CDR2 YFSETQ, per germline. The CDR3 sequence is CASSATEYGYTF. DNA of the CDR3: TGCGCCAGCAGCGCGACAGAGTATGGCTACACCTTC.

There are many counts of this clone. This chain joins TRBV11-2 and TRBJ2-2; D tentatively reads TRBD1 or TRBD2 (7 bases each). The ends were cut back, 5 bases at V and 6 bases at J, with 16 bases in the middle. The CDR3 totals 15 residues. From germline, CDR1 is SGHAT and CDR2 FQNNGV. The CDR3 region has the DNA TGTGCCAGCAGCCCCACGACAGGGAGGGCCGGGGAGCTGTTTTTT. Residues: CASSPTTGRAGELFF.

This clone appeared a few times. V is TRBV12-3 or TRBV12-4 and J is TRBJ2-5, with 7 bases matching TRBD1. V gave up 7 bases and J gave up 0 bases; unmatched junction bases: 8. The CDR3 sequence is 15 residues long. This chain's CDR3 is CASKDSGTDQETQYF. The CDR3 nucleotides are TGTGCCAGCAAAGACTCAGGGACAGACCAAGAGACCCAGTACTTC.

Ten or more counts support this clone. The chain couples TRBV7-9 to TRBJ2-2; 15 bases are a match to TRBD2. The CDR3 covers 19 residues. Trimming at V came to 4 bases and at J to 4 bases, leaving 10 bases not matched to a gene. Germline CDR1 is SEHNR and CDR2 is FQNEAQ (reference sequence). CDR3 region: CASSSSWTSGRGGTGELFF. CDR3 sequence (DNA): TGTGCCAGCAGCTCTTCTTGGACTAGCGGGAGGGGAGGCACCGGGGAGCTGTTTTTT.